This T cell receptor (beta chain) was recovered during a study of T cell responses to AZD1222 COVID-19 vaccine (TCRdb year 2021). Concerning the study at large: A total of approximately 240 trial participants underwent TCR sequencing, of whom some 210 received two doses of AZD1222 and about 26 received two doses of the MenACWY control vaccine. Trial participants were enrolled by age into 18-55, 56-69 and 70-plus year subgroups, with approximately 150, 30 and 60 TCR-sequenced participants respectively.

General study outcomes and caveats: After two AZD1222 doses, both the breadth and the depth of spike-specific TCRs were significantly higher than at day 0 and than in MenACWY recipients. The 56-69-year group was small, and its depth increase did not reach significance, likely because of low power. Epitopes outside the regions mutated in the B.1.351 and B.1.1.7 variants were reportedly recognized by nearly half of the unique spike-specific TCRs. Because no samples from the day 14 peak response were available, repertoires could be characterized only after the peak T cell response. CD4 TCRs associated with the vaccine covered the entire spike protein, and the dominant responses were in regions 160-218 and 743-854. Conclusions about previously exposed vaccinees are limited, since just six or seven AZD1222 recipients were seropositive for SARS-CoV-2 at baseline. Participants were mostly white British, with more females than males. The authors suggested clonal diversity may have been underestimated.

The CDR3 regions of human TCRbeta chains were analyzed by immunosequencing. As for the original processing: Repertoire TCRs were checked for matches against a reference library of SARS-CoV-2-specific TCRs that had been generated using the MIRA antigen-specificity platform. Breadth meant the fraction of unique TCRs that were SARS-CoV-2-associated, whereas depth meant the fraction of total T cells that were SARS-CoV-2-associated. Each spike-specific TCR was assigned to its reactive spike region and to a CD4 or CD8 class using the MIRA data. Log10-transformed breadth and depth values were compared by one-way ANOVA with Sidak's multiple comparisons tests. In TCRdb, the immuneACCESS table is reduced to in-frame sequences with V and J assigned. These tables do not hold every clone; where another copy was compared, an unresolved V gene accounts for under half, and the others remain unexplained. V and J calls and clone size are those listed in that table; D and trimming were worked out from the DNA. The table for this sample lists around 150,000 clones; 90% of them were counted only once. The ten largest clones add up to under 4% of the sample.

V is shortened by 7 bases, J by 6 bases, and the region joining them spans 13 bases. The CDR3 runs 14 residues from the cysteine to the phenylalanine. The DNA shown is the 42-base CDR3, in frame from base 1. According to the germline V gene, CDR1 reads SNHLY and CDR2 reads FYNNEI. On this clone: This receptor's antigen is unknown. The sample holds no much larger clone one base away, and base qualities are not on file.

Taken with the paper, the label for time point translates to: about 28 days (+/-7) after the second vaccine dose. AZD1222 recipients with second doses at about 4 weeks or about 12 weeks were pooled, because spike-specific TCR depth and breadth did not differ between schedules. The vaccinee samples were drawn from two UK trials, COV001 and COV002, one of which was a single-blind randomized controlled phase 2/3 trial testing AZD1222 (ChAdOx1 nCoV-19) in healthy adults. For TCRbeta chain sequencing, PBMC samples from trial participants were taken at day 0 and at day 28 after the second dose. The sequences come from peripheral blood, collected 28 days after the second AZD1222 dose. The chain is encoded by TRBV2 joined to TRBJ1-6; no confident D gene assignment can be made. The receptor was derived from an adult who received the AZD1222 COVID-19 vaccine. The DNA reads as follows: TGTGCCAGCAAATACCGGCAGCTTAATTCACCCCTCCACTTT. It codes for CASKYRQLNSPLHF.